The 32 T cell receptor beta chains presented below share a single source sample, sequenced in a study of memory CD4+ T cells and cytomegalovirus serostatus. Single viable CD3+CD4+CD8-CD45RO+ cells were sorted as the memory CD4+ T cells. The method was immunoSEQ multiplex PCR; TCRdb's version includes in-frame clones alone and lacks a portion of them. The sample consists of some 52,000 clones, just under 80% of them appearing once. Sequenced input: memory CD4+ T cells from blood. These receptors all come from an adult in good health and CMV-seronegative.

This clone was observed a few times. The V gene is TRBV19, the J gene TRBJ1-4, with a tentative D call TRBD1 (6 bases). Germline V gene lookup returns CDR1 LNHDA and CDR2 SQIVND (reference sequence). V shed 8 bases and J shed 10 bases, with 17 bases lying between them. The CDR3 runs 13 residues. The CDR3 protein is CASGTGTFGKLFF. CDR3 sequence (DNA): TGTGCCAGTGGTACAGGGACGTTCGGAAAACTGTTTTTT.

This CDR3 is CASTPGLADYNEQFF. The CDR3 nucleotides read TGTGCCAGTACCCCGGGACTAGCGGATTACAATGAGCAGTTCTTC. This chain connects TRBV19 to TRBJ2-1; TRBD2 matches 11 bases. V was clipped by 7 bases and J by 4 bases; unmatched bases: 6. Germline V gene data show CDR1 as LNHDA and CDR2 as SQIVND (reference sequence). The CDR3 totals 15 residues.

The genes are TRBV28 and TRBJ2-2; no firm D call. The V and J ends lost 11 bases and 1 base respectively, with 14 bases between them. The CDR3 extends over 14 amino acids. In germline, CDR1 is MDHEN, CDR2 SYDVKM. CDR3 sequence reads: CAGRSWVNTGELFF. CDR3 nucleotides: TGTGCCGGCCGCAGCTGGGTGAACACCGGGGAGCTGTTTTTT. Combining the CDR3 with reference TRBV28 and TRBJ2-2 gives the whole variable domain DVKVTQSSRYLVKRTGEKVFLECVQDMDHENMFWYRQDPGLGLRLIYFSYDVKMKEKGDIPEGYSVSREKKERFSLILESASTNQTSMYLCAGRSWVNTGELFFGEGSRLTVL.

This clone appeared many times. This chain links TRBV2 with TRBJ2-3; no clear D. Germline V gene lookup returns CDR1 SNHLY and CDR2 FYNNEI. CDR3 size: 10 residues. V shed 9 bases and J shed 5 bases, with 6 bases lying between them. CDR3 region: CASGEDTQYF. CDR3 bases: TGTGCCAGTGGGGAAGATACGCAGTATTTT.

The chain employs TRBV5-6 and TRBJ2-3; D may be TRBD1 (5 bases). V lost 2 bases and J 0 bases, leaving 13 bases between the germline ends. Looked up from germline, CDR1 is SGHDT and CDR2 is YYEEEE. The CDR3 has 16 residues. The CDR3 spells CASSLIWAGSTDTQYF. The DNA for the CDR3 is TGTGCCAGCAGCTTAATATGGGCAGGGAGCACAGATACGCAGTATTTT.

The chain joins TRBV9 to TRBJ1-6; D remains ambiguous. Germline V gene sequence: CDR1 SGDLS, CDR2 YYNGEE. The CDR3 extends over 15 amino acids. Trimming pared 0 bases from V and 8 bases from J, leaving 12 bases between. This CDR3 is CASSVVDLSDSPLHF. CDR3 sequence (DNA): TGTGCCAGCAGCGTAGTCGACCTTTCGGATTCACCCCTCCACTTT.

V usage is TRBV28 and J usage is TRBJ1-2; D gene unclear. Per germline, CDR1 MDHEN and CDR2 SYDVKM. The CDR3 spans 14 residues. Trimming removed 6 bases from V and 4 bases from J, with 15 bases in between. The CDR3 bases are TGTGCCAGCAGGACTATAAGGGAGATCTATGGCTACACCTTC. Translating it yields CASRTIREIYGYTF.

The CDR3 is CASSPAANTEAFF. DNA of the CDR3: TGTGCCAGCAGTCCGGCTGCGAACACTGAAGCTTTCTTT. The chain recombines TRBV11-2 with TRBJ1-1; unclear D gene. Germline loops: CDR1 SGHAT, CDR2 FQNNGV. The V gene lost 6 bases and the J gene lost 1 base, with 9 bases spanning the gap. CDR3 length equals 13 residues.

This rearrangement joins TRBV7-9 to TRBJ1-6; 9 positions agree with TRBD1. Per the germline V gene, CDR1 is SEHNR and CDR2 is FQNEAQ (reference sequence). V was pared by 6 bases and J by 9 bases, with 6 bases of the junction left unmatched. The CDR3 contains 14 residues. CDR3 loop: CASRAGQGSSPLHF. CDR3 nucleotide sequence: TGTGCCAGCAGGGCGGGACAGGGCAGTTCACCCCTCCACTTT.

This sequence joins TRBV5-6 and TRBJ1-2; D might be TRBD1 (5 bases). The CDR3 is 13 residues long. V dropped 5 bases and J dropped 5 bases, with 13 bases sitting between them. Germline V lookup: CDR1 SGHDT, CDR2 YYEEEE. The CDR3 DNA reads TGTGCCAGCAGTGTGGGGCTGGGTTATGGCTACACCTTC. Translated, it gives CASSVGLGYGYTF.

The chain has TRBV5-1 and TRBJ1-5; possible D gene TRBD1, 6 bases. The CDR3 is 17 residues long. The ends were cut back, 3 bases at V and 3 bases at J, with 19 bases in the middle. Germline V lookup: CDR1 SGHRS, CDR2 YFSETQ. The DNA of the CDR3 is TGCGCCAGCAGCTGCCCCTGGAGACAGGCGATCAATCAGCCCCAGCATTTT. Protein: CASSCPWRQAINQPQHF.

The chain joins TRBV30 to TRBJ2-3; D is unresolved. The CDR3 contains 16 residues. Deletions cut 0 bases from V and 2 bases from J, with 15 bases between. Per the germline V gene, CDR1 is GTSNPN and CDR2 is SVGIG (reference sequence). The CDR3 DNA reads as TGTGCCTGGAGTGTACTCCCGGGCCTAGACACAGATACGCAGTATTTT. It encodes CAWSVLPGLDTDTQYF.

The rearrangement joins TRBV5-4 to TRBJ1-6; 9 bases map to TRBD1. The CDR3 runs to 15 residues. CDR1 SGHNT and CDR2 YYREEE come from the germline V gene (reference sequence). V shed 4 bases and J 3 bases; nucleotides not matched to a gene: 2. CDR3 sequence reads: CASSPDRGYNSPLHF. Written as DNA, the CDR3 is TGTGCCAGCAGCCCGGACAGGGGCTATAATTCACCCCTCCACTTT. The complete variable domain, with remaining parts taken from reference TRBV5-4 and TRBJ1-6, reads ETGVTQSPTHLIKTRGQQVTLRCSSQSGHNTVSWYQQALGQGPQFIFQYYREEENGRGNFPPRFSGLQFPNYSSELNVNALELDDSALYLCASSPDRGYNSPLHFGNGTRLTVT.

V and J are TRBV2 and TRBJ1-5; D uncertain. This CDR3 region has 14 residues. Germline CDR1 reads SNHLY; CDR2 reads FYNNEI. Trimming took off 3 bases at V and 1 base at J, with 7 bases between the two ends. The CDR3 protein is CASSDQWSNQPQHF. In DNA form, the CDR3 reads TGTGCCAGCAGTGACCAGTGGAGCAATCAGCCCCAGCATTTT.

The V and J genes are TRBV5-6 and TRBJ1-2; D is ambiguous. The CDR3 loop spans 13 amino acids. Between the trimmed V and J ends, which lost 0 bases and 6 bases, there was a span of 9 bases. The germline CDR1 and CDR2 sequences are SGHDT and YYEEEE. DNA of the CDR3: TGTGCCAGCAGCTTGGACAGTGAGAATGGCTACACCTTC. It encodes CASSLDSENGYTF.

This chain uses TRBV2 with TRBJ1-2; a weak D match, TRBD1 (5 bases). The CDR3 totals 13 residues. Trimming took off 4 bases at V and 8 bases at J, with 14 bases between the two ends. Looked up from germline, CDR1 is SNHLY and CDR2 is FYNNEI. The CDR3 loop is CASSVRTLGGYTF. CDR3 nucleotides: TGTGCCAGCAGTGTTCGGACATTAGGCGGCTACACCTTC.

The chain employs TRBV5-4 and TRBJ2-7; 8 nucleotides match TRBD2. The CDR3 covers 15 residues. The germline CDR1 and CDR2 sequences are SGHNT and YYREEE (reference sequence). With 5 bases clipped from V and 2 bases from J, the junction kept 9 bases outside the gene matches. The CDR3 DNA follows: TGTGCCAGCAGTTCATCGGGGGGGGTCCCCTACGAGCAGTACTTC. Translation: CASSSSGGVPYEQYF.

The rearrangement joins TRBV19 to TRBJ1-5, with 7 bases that match TRBD1. CDR1 and CDR2 from the germline V gene are LNHDA and SQIVND (reference sequence). The V and J ends lost 1 base and 3 bases, in that order; junction bases with no gene match: 3. The CDR3 extends over 15 amino acids. The CDR3 region is CASSIGGTANQPQHF. CDR3 nucleotides: TGTGCCAGTAGTATAGGGGGGACAGCCAATCAGCCCCAGCATTTT.

A few counts support this clone. This chain connects TRBV2 to TRBJ1-2; D remains unclear. This CDR3 contains 14 residues. V was clipped by 2 bases and J by 8 bases, with 15 bases between them. In germline, CDR1 is SNHLY, CDR2 FYNNEI. The CDR3 coding sequence is TGTGCCAGCAGTGAATCCAGTCCCGGCGGAGGCTACACCTTC. Translating gives CASSESSPGGGYTF.

V is TRBV9 and J is TRBJ2-2; a possible D gene is TRBD2 (5 bases). Germline V gene data show CDR1 as SGDLS and CDR2 as YYNGEE. The V end was cut by 0 bases, the J end by 4 bases, with 7 bases between. The CDR3 extends over 14 amino acids. In DNA form, the CDR3 reads TGTGCCAGCAGCGTAGTGGACTTCACCGGGGAGCTGTTTTTT. Residues: CASSVVDFTGELFF.

This sequence joins TRBV28 and TRBJ2-3, with D perhaps matching TRBD2 (5 bases). Trimming took off 6 bases at V and 0 bases at J, with 16 bases between the two ends. This CDR3 has 16 amino acids. Germline loops: CDR1 MDHEN, CDR2 SYDVKM. CDR3 protein: CASSSMRVMSTDTQYF. The CDR3, as DNA: TGTGCCAGCAGCTCGATGAGGGTAATGAGCACAGATACGCAGTATTTT.

The chain recombines TRBV20-1 with TRBJ1-2; D gene uncertain. V was pared by 5 bases and J by 5 bases, with 9 bases between. The CDR3 totals 11 residues. The V gene's germline CDR1 is DFQATT and CDR2 SNEGSKA (reference sequence). CDR3 protein: CSAEGGYGYTF. The CDR3, as DNA: TGCAGTGCTGAGGGCGGTTATGGCTACACCTTC.

This clone has a single count. The V and J genes are TRBV5-4 and TRBJ1-5; D gene ambiguous. Germline V CDR1 and CDR2: SGHNT, YYREEE (reference sequence). The germline V and J ends were trimmed by 0 bases and 3 bases, with 7 bases remaining between them. This CDR3 comprises 14 residues. The CDR3 bases are TGTGCCAGCAGCTTGGGTGGCGACAATCAGCCCCAGCATTTT. As protein: CASSLGGDNQPQHF.

The chain is built from TRBV7-2 and TRBJ2-5; the D gene is possibly TRBD2 (6 bases). Germline lookup yields CDR1 SGHTA and CDR2 FQGNSA. The CDR3 has 13 amino acids. V was cut by 4 bases and J by 2 bases, with 8 bases left in between. The DNA for the CDR3 is TGTGCCAGCAGCTCCGGGGGACAAGAGACCCAGTACTTC. It yields the protein CASSSGGQETQYF.

The CDR3 DNA is TGTGCCAGCAGCTTAGATTACGGGGACAGCCTAGGGGACTATGGCTACACCTTC. Translated: CASSLDYGDSLGDYGYTF. V and J are TRBV7-6 and TRBJ1-2; TRBD1 agrees at 7 bases. Germline assignment: CDR1 SGHVS and CDR2 FNYEAQ. This CDR3 has 18 amino acids. Trimming cost V 1 base and J 3 bases; bases outside gene matches: 14.

In its sample, this clone was seen a few times. The V gene is TRBV9, the J gene TRBJ2-1, with 7 nucleotides matching TRBD1. Germline CDR1 and CDR2: SGDLS and YYNGEE. The J segment lost 4 bases and the V segment lost 1 base, leaving 5 bases of the junction unmatched. CDR3 length equals 15 residues. The CDR3 DNA is TGTGCCAGCAGCGTAAGGGGGACAGTTTACAATGAGCAGTTCTTC. It encodes CASSVRGTVYNEQFF.

This sequence joins TRBV2 and TRBJ1-1; no reliable D call. Germline V gene sequence: CDR1 SNHLY, CDR2 FYNNEI. V was trimmed by 7 bases and J by 3 bases, leaving 12 bases between them. The CDR3 runs to 13 residues. DNA of the CDR3: TGTGCCAGCACCGATCTGAGGGACACTGAAGCTTTCTTT. Protein product: CASTDLRDTEAFF.

This CDR3 is CASRENSGGFYGYTF. CDR3 coding DNA: TGTGCCAGCAGGGAAAACTCGGGGGGATTCTATGGCTACACCTTC. This chain joins TRBV7-2 and TRBJ1-2; D perhaps matches TRBD1 (5 bases). The CDR3 is 15 residues long. Germline V gene sequence: CDR1 SGHTA, CDR2 FQGNSA. V lost 6 bases, J lost 4 bases, and 18 bases lay in between.

The V gene is TRBV5-1, the J gene TRBJ2-2; D may be TRBD1 (6 bases). Trimming took off 3 bases at V and 5 bases at J, with 17 bases between the two ends. Germline V CDR1 and CDR2: SGHRS, YFSETQ. This CDR3 is built from 16 residues. The CDR3 sequence is CASSSQGMGATGELFF. Written as DNA, the CDR3 is TGCGCCAGCAGCTCTCAGGGGATGGGGGCAACCGGGGAGCTGTTTTTT. Full variable domain (outside the CDR3, taken from reference TRBV5-1 and TRBJ2-2): KAGVTQTPRYLIKTRGQQVTLSCSPISGHRSVSWYQQTPGQGLQFLFEYFSETQRNKGNFPGRFSGRQFSNSRSEMNVSTLELGDSALYLCASSSQGMGATGELFFGEGSRLTVL.

This chain links TRBV6-1 with TRBJ1-3, with unresolved D. CDR1 and CDR2 (germline): MNHNS, SASEGT. This CDR3 spans 14 amino acids. V was clipped by 3 bases and J by 2 bases, with 8 bases between them. CDR3 in amino acids: CASSDLGTGNTIYF. CDR3 in DNA: TGTGCCAGCAGTGATCTGGGGACTGGAAACACCATATATTTT.

This clone was detected a few times. The rearrangement uses TRBV28 and TRBJ1-1; D gene uncertain. Germline V gives CDR1 MDHEN, CDR2 SYDVKM. Trimming took off 2 bases at V and 2 bases at J, with 6 bases between the two ends. The CDR3 consists of 13 residues. In DNA, the CDR3 is TGTGCCAGCAGTTTAATGGGTAACACTGAAGCTTTCTTT. It translates to CASSLMGNTEAFF.

The rearrangement joins TRBV7-2 to TRBJ2-3; a weak D match, TRBD2 (6 bases). The CDR3 is made up of 14 amino acids. Germline lookup yields CDR1 SGHTA and CDR2 FQGNSA. V shed 2 bases and J shed 4 bases, with 10 bases lying between them. Written as DNA, the CDR3 is TGTGCCAGCAGCTTAAGGAGGGTCGCAGATACGCAGTATTTT. This encodes CASSLRRVADTQYF.